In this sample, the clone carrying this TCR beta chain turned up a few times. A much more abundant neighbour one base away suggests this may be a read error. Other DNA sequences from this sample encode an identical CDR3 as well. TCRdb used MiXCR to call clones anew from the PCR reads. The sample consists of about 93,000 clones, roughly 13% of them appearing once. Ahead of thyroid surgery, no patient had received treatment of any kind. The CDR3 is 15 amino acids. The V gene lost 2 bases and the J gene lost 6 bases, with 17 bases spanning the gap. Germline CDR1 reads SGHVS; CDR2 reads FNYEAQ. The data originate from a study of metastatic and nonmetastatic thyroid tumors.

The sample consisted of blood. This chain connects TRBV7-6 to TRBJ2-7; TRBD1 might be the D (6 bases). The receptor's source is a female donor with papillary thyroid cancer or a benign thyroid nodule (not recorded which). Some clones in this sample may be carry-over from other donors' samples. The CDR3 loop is CASSLPGQGQGEQYF. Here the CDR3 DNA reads TGTGCCAGCAGCTTACCTGGGCAGGGACAAGGCGAGCAGTACTTC.